The sequence of this TCR beta chain was determined in a study of T cell responses to AZD1222 COVID-19 vaccine. The CDR3 runs 15 residues. Trimming left V 4 bases short and J 3 bases short, with 18 bases between. Looked up from germline, CDR1 is GTSNPN and CDR2 is SVGIG (reference sequence). Study-level results: Close to half of spike-specific TCRs reportedly recognize unmutated variant regions. Baseline antibody screening turned up just six seropositive AZD1222 recipients. There were repertoire samples only from the period after the peak T cell response.

Produced via immunoSEQ multiplex PCR; TCRdb's table is partial and in-frame only. There are under 120,000 clones in the sample; roughly 90% occur only once, and approximately 1.3% lies in the top ten. Comments on this clone: The antigen remains undetermined.

The chain employs TRBV30 and TRBJ1-2, with D possibly TRBD1 on 6 matching bases. The clonotype comes from an adult in good health. This material consisted of peripheral blood, taken on day 0 of AZD1222 vaccination. The CDR3 region is CAWTAGAAVDYGYTF. The CDR3 DNA follows: TGTGCCTGGACGGCGGGGGCGGCAGTTGACTATGGCTACACCTTC. The variable domain in full, with the rest retrieved from reference TRBV30 and TRBJ1-2, is SQTIHQWPATLVQPVGSPLSLECTVEGTSNPNLYWYRQAAGRGLQLLFYSVGIGQISSEVPQNLSASRPQDRQFILSSKKLLLSDSGFYLCAWTAGAAVDYGYTFGSGTRLTVV.